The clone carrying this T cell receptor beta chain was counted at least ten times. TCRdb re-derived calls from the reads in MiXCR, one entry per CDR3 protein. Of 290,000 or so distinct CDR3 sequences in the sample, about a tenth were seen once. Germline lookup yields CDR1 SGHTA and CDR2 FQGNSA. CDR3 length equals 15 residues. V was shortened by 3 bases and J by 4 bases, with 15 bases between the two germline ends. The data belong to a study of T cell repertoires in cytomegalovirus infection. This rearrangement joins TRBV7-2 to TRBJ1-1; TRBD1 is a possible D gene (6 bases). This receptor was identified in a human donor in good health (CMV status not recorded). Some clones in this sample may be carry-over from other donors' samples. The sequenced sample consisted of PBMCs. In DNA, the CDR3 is TGTGCCAGCAGCTTTATCAGACAGGCGGCCACTGAAGCTTTCTTT. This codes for CASSFIRQAATEAFF.